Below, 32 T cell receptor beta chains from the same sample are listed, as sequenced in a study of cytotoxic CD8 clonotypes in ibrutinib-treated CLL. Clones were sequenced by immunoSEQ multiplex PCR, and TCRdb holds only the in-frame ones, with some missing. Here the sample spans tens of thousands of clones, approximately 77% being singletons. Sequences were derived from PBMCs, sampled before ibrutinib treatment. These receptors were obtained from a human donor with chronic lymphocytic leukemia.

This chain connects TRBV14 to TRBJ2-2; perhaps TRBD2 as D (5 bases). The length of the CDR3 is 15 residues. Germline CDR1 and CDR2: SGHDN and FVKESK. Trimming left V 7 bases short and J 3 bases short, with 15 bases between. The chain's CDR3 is CASKPTAVYTGELFF. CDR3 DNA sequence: TGTGCCAGCAAACCCACAGCGGTTTACACCGGGGAGCTGTTTTTT.

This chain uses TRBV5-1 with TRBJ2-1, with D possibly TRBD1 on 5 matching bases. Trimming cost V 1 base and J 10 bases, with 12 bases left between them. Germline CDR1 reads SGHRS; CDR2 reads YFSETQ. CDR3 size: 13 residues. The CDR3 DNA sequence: TGCGCCAGCAGCTTGTTTGCAGGGCGCGAGCAGTTCTTC. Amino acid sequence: CASSLFAGREQFF.

CDR3 in DNA: TGTGCCACTCGGGACCGTCCACAGTACTTC. This translates into CATRDRPQYF. The chain is built from TRBV6-5 and TRBJ2-7, with D perhaps assigned TRBD1 or TRBD2 (5 bases each). V shed 10 bases and J shed 10 bases, with 14 bases lying between them. Germline V gene data show CDR1 as MNHEY and CDR2 as SVGAGI. The length of the CDR3 is 10 residues.

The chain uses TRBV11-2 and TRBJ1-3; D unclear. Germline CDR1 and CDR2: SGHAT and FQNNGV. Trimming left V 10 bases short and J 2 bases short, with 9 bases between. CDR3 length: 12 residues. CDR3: CATSTPGNTIYF. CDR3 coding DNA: TGTGCCACCTCGACCCCTGGAAACACCATATATTTT.

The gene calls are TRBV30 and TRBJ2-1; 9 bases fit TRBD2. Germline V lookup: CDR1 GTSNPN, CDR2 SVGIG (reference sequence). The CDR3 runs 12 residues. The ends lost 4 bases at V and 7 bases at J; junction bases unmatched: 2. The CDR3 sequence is CAWKREENEQFF. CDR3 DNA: TGTGCCTGGAAGCGGGAGGAGAATGAGCAGTTCTTC.

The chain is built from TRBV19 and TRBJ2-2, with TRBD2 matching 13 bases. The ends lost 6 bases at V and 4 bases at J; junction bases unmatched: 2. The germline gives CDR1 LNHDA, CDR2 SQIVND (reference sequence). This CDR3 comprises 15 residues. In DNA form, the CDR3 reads TGTGCCAGTAGGCGACTAGCGGGGGGCACCGGGGAGCTGTTTTTT. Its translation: CASRRLAGGTGELFF.

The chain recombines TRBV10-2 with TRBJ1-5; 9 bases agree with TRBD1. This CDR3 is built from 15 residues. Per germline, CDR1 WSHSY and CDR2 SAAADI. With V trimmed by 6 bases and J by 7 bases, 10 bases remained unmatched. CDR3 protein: CASSGTGFAGQPQHF. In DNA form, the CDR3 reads TGCGCCAGCAGCGGGACAGGGTTTGCAGGACAGCCCCAGCATTTT.

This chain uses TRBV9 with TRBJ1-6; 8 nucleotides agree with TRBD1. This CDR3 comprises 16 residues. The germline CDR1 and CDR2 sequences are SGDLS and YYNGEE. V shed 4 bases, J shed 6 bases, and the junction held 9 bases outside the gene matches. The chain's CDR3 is CASSSPQDRVNSPLHF. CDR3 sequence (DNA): TGTGCCAGCAGCTCCCCGCAGGACAGGGTTAATTCACCCCTCCACTTT.

The CDR3 coding sequence is TGTGCCAGCAGCGAGGGACTGAACTACATCAATGAGCAGTTCTTC. Amino acids: CASSEGLNYINEQFF. The chain uses TRBV9 and TRBJ2-1, with D possibly matching TRBD2 (6 bases). Deletions cut 3 bases from V and 6 bases from J, with 16 bases between. Per the germline V gene, CDR1 is SGDLS and CDR2 is YYNGEE. This CDR3 has 15 amino acids.

The CDR3, as DNA: TGTGCCAGCAGTCAGCAGGGGGTCCTTGGCTCTGGGGCCAACGTCCTGACTTTC. Protein: CASSQQGVLGSGANVLTF. The rearrangement links TRBV27 to TRBJ2-6; the match to TRBD1 covers 7 bases. The CDR3 spans 18 residues. With 5 bases clipped from V and 0 bases from J, the junction kept 10 bases outside the gene matches. The germline V gene has CDR1 MNHEY and CDR2 SMNVEV (reference sequence).

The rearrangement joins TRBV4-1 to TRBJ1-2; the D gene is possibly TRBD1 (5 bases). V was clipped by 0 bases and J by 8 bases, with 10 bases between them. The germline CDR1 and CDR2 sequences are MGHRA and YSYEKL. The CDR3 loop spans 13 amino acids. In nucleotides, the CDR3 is TGCGCCAGCAGCCAAGACAGGGTGGGCGGCTACACCTTC. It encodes CASSQDRVGGYTF.

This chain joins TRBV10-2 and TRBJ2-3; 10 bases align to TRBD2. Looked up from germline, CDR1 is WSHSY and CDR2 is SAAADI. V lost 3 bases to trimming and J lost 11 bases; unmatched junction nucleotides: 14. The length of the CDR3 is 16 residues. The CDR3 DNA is TGCGCCAGCAGTGATCCGGCAGCGGGAGGGGACTGGGGGCAGTATTTT. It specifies CASSDPAAGGDWGQYF.

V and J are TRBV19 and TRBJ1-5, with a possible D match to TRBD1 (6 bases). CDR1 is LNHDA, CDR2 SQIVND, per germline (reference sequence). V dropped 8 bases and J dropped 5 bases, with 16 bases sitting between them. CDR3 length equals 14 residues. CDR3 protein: CASQEQGTHQPQHF. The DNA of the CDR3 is TGTGCCAGTCAGGAACAGGGTACCCATCAGCCCCAGCATTTT.

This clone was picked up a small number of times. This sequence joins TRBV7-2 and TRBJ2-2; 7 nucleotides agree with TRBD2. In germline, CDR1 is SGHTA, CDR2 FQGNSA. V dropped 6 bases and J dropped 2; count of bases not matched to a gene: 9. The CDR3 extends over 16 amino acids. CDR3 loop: CASRPMTSSNTGELFF. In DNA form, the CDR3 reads TGTGCCAGCAGACCAATGACTAGCTCCAACACCGGGGAGCTGTTTTTT.

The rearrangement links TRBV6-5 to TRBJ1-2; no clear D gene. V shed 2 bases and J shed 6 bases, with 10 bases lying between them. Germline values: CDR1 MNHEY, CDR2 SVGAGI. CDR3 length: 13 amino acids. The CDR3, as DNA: TGTGCCAGCAGTTACACAGAGTCTAATGGCTACACCTTC. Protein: CASSYTESNGYTF.

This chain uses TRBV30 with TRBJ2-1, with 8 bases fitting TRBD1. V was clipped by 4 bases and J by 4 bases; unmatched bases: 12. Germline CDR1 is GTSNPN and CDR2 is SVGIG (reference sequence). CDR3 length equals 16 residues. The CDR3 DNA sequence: TGTGCCTGGACGCCCCCGACAGGGGTGGGTTACAATGAGCAGTTCTTC. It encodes CAWTPPTGVGYNEQFF.

CDR3 region: CASSLLDGTEAFF. CDR3 coding DNA: TGTGCCAGCAGCTTGCTGGATGGCACTGAAGCTTTCTTT. The chain carries TRBV5-8 and TRBJ1-1; D gene uncertain. CDR1 is SGHTS and CDR2 is YDEGEE in the germline V gene. Between the trimmed V and J ends, which lost 1 base and 4 bases, there was a span of 8 bases. The CDR3 contains 13 residues.

The CDR3 coding sequence is TGTGCCAGTAATCTTGGGGGTAGGGAGCTGTTTTTT. Translating gives CASNLGGRELFF. The gene calls are TRBV6-1 and TRBJ2-2; D may correspond to TRBD1 or TRBD2 (5 bases each). Trimming pared 9 bases from V and 9 bases from J, leaving 14 bases between. This CDR3 has 12 amino acids. Germline V gene lookup returns CDR1 MNHNS and CDR2 SASEGT.

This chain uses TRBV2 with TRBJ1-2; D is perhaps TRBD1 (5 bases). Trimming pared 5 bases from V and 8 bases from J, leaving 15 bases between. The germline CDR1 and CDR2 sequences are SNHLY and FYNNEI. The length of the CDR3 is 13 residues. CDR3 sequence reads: CASSSGEGRGYTF. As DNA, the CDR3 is TGTGCCAGCAGTTCTGGGGAGGGGCGAGGCTACACCTTC.

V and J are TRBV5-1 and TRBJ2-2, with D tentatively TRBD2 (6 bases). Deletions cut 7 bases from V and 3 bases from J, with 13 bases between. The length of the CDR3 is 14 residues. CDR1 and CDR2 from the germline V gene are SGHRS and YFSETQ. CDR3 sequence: CASGSGADTGELFF. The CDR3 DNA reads TGCGCCAGCGGCTCGGGAGCGGACACCGGGGAGCTGTTTTTT.

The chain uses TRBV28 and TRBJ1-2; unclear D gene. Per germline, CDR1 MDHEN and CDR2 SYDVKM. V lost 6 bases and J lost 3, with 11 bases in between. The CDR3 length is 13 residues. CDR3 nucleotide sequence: TGTGCCAGCAGGCCCCTCGGGTACTATGGCTACACCTTC. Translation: CASRPLGYYGYTF.

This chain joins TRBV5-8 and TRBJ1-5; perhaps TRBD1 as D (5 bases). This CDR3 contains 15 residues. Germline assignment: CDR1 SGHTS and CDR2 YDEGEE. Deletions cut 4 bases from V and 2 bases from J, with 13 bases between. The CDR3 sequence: CASSKRGAGNQPQHF. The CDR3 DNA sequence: TGTGCCAGCAGCAAAAGGGGCGCGGGCAATCAGCCCCAGCATTTT.

The CDR3 DNA follows: TGTGCCAGCAGGTCCAGGGGGCCCGGGGAGCTGTTTTTT. Its protein is CASRSRGPGELFF. V is TRBV7-8 and J is TRBJ2-2, with 8 positions matching TRBD1. Looked up from germline, CDR1 is SGHVS and CDR2 is FQNEAQ. This CDR3 has 13 amino acids. The V segment lost 6 bases and the J segment 6 bases; nucleotides outside the gene matches: 3.

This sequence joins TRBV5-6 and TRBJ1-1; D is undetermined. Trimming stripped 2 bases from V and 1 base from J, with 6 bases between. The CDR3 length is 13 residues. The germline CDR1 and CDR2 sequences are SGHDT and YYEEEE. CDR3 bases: TGTGCCAGCAGCTTACGTGGGAACACTGAAGCTTTCTTT. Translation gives CASSLRGNTEAFF. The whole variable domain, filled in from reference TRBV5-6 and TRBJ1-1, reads DAGVTQSPTHLIKTRGQQVTLRCSPKSGHDTVSWYQQALGQGPQFIFQYYEEEERQRGNFPDRFSGHQFPNYSSELNVNALLLGDSALYLCASSLRGNTEAFFGQGTRLTVV.

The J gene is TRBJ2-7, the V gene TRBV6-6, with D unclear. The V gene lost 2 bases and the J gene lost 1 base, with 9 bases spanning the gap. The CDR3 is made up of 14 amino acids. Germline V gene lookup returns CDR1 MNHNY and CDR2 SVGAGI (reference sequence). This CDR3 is CASSYRSSSYEQYF. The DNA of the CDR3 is TGTGCCAGCAGTTACCGATCGTCTTCCTACGAGCAGTACTTC.

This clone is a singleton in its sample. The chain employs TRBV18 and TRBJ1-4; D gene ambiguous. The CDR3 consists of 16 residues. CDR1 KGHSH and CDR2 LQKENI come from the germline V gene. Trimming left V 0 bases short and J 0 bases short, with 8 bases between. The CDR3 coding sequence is TGTGCCAGCTCACCACCATCGAGGGCAACTAATGAAAAACTGTTTTTT. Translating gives CASSPPSRATNEKLFF.

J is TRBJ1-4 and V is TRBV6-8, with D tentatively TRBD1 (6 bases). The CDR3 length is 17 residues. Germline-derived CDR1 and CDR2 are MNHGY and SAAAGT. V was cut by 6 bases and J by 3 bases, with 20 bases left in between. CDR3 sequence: CASSLDRSKAANEKLFF. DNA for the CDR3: TGTGCCAGCAGCCTCGACAGGTCAAAGGCGGCTAATGAAAAACTGTTTTTT.

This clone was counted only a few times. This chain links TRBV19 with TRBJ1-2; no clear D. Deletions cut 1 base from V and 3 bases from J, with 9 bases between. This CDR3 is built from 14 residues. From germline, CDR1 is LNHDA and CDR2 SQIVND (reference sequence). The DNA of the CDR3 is TGTGCCAGTAGTATAGGTTCAGGAGACTATGGCTACACCTTC. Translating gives CASSIGSGDYGYTF.

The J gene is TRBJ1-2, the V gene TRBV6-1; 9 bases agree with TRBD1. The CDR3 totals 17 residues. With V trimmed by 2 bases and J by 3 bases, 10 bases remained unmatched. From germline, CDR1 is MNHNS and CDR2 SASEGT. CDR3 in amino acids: CASSENLRGTGYYGYTF. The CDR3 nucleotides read TGTGCCAGCAGTGAAAACCTGCGGGGGACAGGGTACTATGGCTACACCTTC.

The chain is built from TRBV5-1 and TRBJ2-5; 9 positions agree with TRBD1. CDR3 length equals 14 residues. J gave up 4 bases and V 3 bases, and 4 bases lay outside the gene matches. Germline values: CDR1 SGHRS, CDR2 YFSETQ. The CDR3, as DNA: TGCGCCAGCAGCTCACAGGGGGCAAGAGAGACCCAGTACTTC. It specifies CASSSQGARETQYF.

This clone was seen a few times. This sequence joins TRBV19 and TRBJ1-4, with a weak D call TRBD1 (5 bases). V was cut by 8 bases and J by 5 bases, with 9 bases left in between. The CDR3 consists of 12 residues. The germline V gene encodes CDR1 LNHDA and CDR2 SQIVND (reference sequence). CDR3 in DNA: TGTGCCAGTTGCAGGGCGAATGAAAAACTGTTTTTT. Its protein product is CASCRANEKLFF.

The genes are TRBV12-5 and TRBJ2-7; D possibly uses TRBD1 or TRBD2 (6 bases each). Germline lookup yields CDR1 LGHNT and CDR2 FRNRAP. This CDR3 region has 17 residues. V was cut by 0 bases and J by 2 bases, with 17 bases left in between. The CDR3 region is CASGLVKGGRSPYEQYF. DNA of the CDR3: TGTGCTAGTGGTTTGGTAAAGGGGGGACGTTCTCCCTACGAGCAGTACTTC.